Below, 30 T cell receptor beta chains from the same sample are listed, as sequenced in a study of yellow fever vaccine responses in identical twins. From the RT-PCR reads, TCRdb called clonotypes with MiXCR, one entry per CDR3 protein. The profile shows about 1,400 distinct CDR3 sequences, over 85% of them singletons. The sample in question was T cells from blood (PBMCs), unsorted or a sorted subset (not recorded which), obtained before or after yellow fever vaccination (not recorded which). The receptor set was obtained from a woman younger than 35 who received the yellow fever vaccine.

This clonotype was detected once. The chain uses TRBV5-2 and TRBJ1-1; the D call TRBD1 from the table was never checked on the DNA. TRBV5-2 is recorded as a pseudogene. The CDR3 is made up of 13 amino acids. The CDR3 DNA follows: TGTGCCAGCAACTACGCAGGGGTCCCTGAAGCTTTCTTT. Translation: CASNYAGVPEAFF.

The V gene is TRBV15, the J gene TRBJ2-3; the D is unclear. V gave up 2 bases and J gave up 3 bases, with 12 bases separating them. The CDR3 is 15 residues long. Germline CDR1 LNHNV, CDR2 YYDKDF (reference sequence). The CDR3 sequence is CATSRLAGPTDTQYF. The DNA of the CDR3 is TGTGCCACCAGCAGATTAGCAGGACCAACAGATACGCAGTATTTT.

This clonotype was recorded once. This chain links TRBV2 with TRBJ2-2, with D possibly being TRBD2 (5 bases). Germline V gives CDR1 SNHLY, CDR2 FYNNEI. V was cut by 7 bases and J by 8 bases, with 11 bases left in between. CDR3 length: 12 amino acids. Here the CDR3 DNA reads TGTGCCAGCACCCCGACTAATGGGGAGCTGTTTTTT. Translation gives CASTPTNGELFF.

This clonotype was observed a single time. This chain uses TRBV11-2 with TRBJ2-3; D call uncertain. V was shortened by 6 bases and J by 2 bases, with 3 bases between the two germline ends. The CDR3 runs 11 residues. Looked up from germline, CDR1 is SGHAT and CDR2 is FQNNGV. CDR3 amino acids: CASSFTDTQYF. The CDR3 bases are TGTGCCAGCAGTTTCACAGATACGCAGTATTTT.

In DNA, the CDR3 is TGCGCCAGCAGCGCCTCACAGGGACCACAAAATAGCGAGCAGTACTTC. It yields the protein CASSASQGPQNSEQYF. The rearrangement links TRBV10-1 to TRBJ2-7; D possibly corresponds to TRBD1 (6 bases). V lost 6 bases and J 6 bases, leaving 24 bases between the germline ends. The germline gives CDR1 WNHNN, CDR2 SYGVQD (reference sequence). CDR3 length equals 16 residues.

This clonotype was seen just once. The chain carries TRBV10-3 and TRBJ1-2; 7 nucleotides agree with TRBD1. The CDR3 loop spans 13 amino acids. Unmatched junction bases numbered 6, after V lost 5 bases and J lost 6 bases. Germline loops: CDR1 ENHRY, CDR2 SYGVKD. The CDR3 coding sequence is TGTGCCATCAGTCGGGGACAGTTCGATGGCTACACCTTC. Protein sequence: CAISRGQFDGYTF.

The J gene is TRBJ1-5, the V gene TRBV4-3; D unclear. V dropped 6 bases and J dropped 6 bases, with 12 bases sitting between them. The germline V gene encodes CDR1 LGHNA and CDR2 YSLEER. This CDR3 comprises 13 residues. The CDR3 nucleotides are TGCGCCAGCAGTCAAAACCGGGGTCAGCCCCAGCATTTT. Residues: CASSQNRGQPQHF.

The chain couples TRBV10-3 to TRBJ2-2; D not resolved. Trimming removed 2 bases from V and 5 bases from J, with 3 bases in between. Germline V gene data show CDR1 as ENHRY and CDR2 as SYGVKD. The CDR3 is 12 amino acids. CDR3 region: CAISEETGELFF. DNA of the CDR3: TGTGCCATCAGTGAGGAAACCGGGGAGCTGTTTTTT.

In this sample, this clonotype turned up once. V gene TRBV4-3 combines with J gene TRBJ2-6, with 7 nucleotides matching TRBD1. CDR1 and CDR2 (germline): LGHNA, YSLEER. CDR3 length: 17 amino acids. V lost 1 base, J lost 0 bases, and 3 bases stayed unmatched. In DNA form, the CDR3 reads TGCGCCAGCAGCCAAGGGGACAGTTTCTCTGGGGCCAACGTCCTGACTTTC. Amino acid sequence: CASSQGDSFSGANVLTF.

This chain connects TRBV10-3 to TRBJ2-2; D is unclear. Trimming stripped 2 bases from V and 1 base from J, with 5 bases between. The CDR3 extends over 14 amino acids. The germline V gene encodes CDR1 ENHRY and CDR2 SYGVKD. CDR3 DNA sequence: TGTGCCATCAGTGAGCTGAGGAACACCGGGGAGCTGTTTTTT. Residues: CAISELRNTGELFF.

The chain employs TRBV6-1 and TRBJ2-7, with a tentative D call TRBD2 (5 bases). Trimming left V 5 bases short and J 3 bases short, with 14 bases between. The length of the CDR3 is 14 residues. CDR1 and CDR2 from the germline V gene are MNHNS and SASEGT. The CDR3 DNA reads as TGTGCCAGCAGTAAATGGACTTCTATCTACGAGCAGTACTTC. Translating gives CASSKWTSIYEQYF.

J is TRBJ1-2 and V is TRBV11-1; D ambiguous. The ends were cut back, 1 base at V and 2 bases at J, with 11 bases in the middle. This CDR3 has 15 amino acids. Germline values: CDR1 SGHAT, CDR2 FQDESV (reference sequence). In DNA form, the CDR3 reads TGTGCCAGCAGCTTAGGCTTTCCCGGGAACTATGGCTACACCTTC. Its translation: CASSLGFPGNYGYTF.

The chain employs TRBV18 and TRBJ2-1; D is possibly TRBD2 (6 bases). CDR3 length equals 11 residues. CDR1 KGHSH and CDR2 LQKENI come from the germline V gene. Between the trimmed V and J ends, which lost 6 bases and 8 bases, there was a span of 8 bases. CDR3 DNA: TGTGCCAGCTCGGAGGGCTATGAGCAGTTCTTC. It specifies CASSEGYEQFF. Supplemented by reference TRBV18 and TRBJ2-1, the full variable domain reads NAGVMQNPRHLVRRRGQEARLRCSPMKGHSHVYWYRQLPEEGLKFMVYLQKENIIDESGMPKERFSAEFPKEGPSILRIQQVVRGDSAAYFCASSEGYEQFFGPGTRLTVL.

The chain has TRBV11-3 and TRBJ1-1; D is unclear. The CDR3 spans 16 residues. Germline V lookup: CDR1 SGHNT, CDR2 YENEEA. Trimming pared 0 bases from V and 1 base from J, leaving 12 bases between. In DNA form, the CDR3 reads TGTGCCAGCAGCTTAGATCTAGGGTTGGCGAACACTGAAGCTTTCTTT. Its translation is CASSLDLGLANTEAFF.

The chain is built from TRBV5-4 and TRBJ2-1, with TRBD1 identical over 9 bases. Trimming at V came to 4 bases and at J to 3 bases, leaving 11 bases not matched to a gene. This CDR3 spans 17 amino acids. Germline CDR1 and CDR2: SGHNT and YYREEE (reference sequence). The CDR3 loop reads CASSPNNRGQGYNEQFF. The CDR3 nucleotides read TGTGCCAGCAGCCCCAATAACAGGGGGCAAGGCTACAATGAGCAGTTCTTC. Drawing the rest from reference TRBV5-4 and TRBJ2-1, the complete variable domain is ETGVTQSPTHLIKTRGQQVTLRCSSQSGHNTVSWYQQALGQGPQFIFQYYREEENGRGNFPPRFSGLQFPNYSSELNVNALELDDSALYLCASSPNNRGQGYNEQFFGPGTRLTVL.

The V and J genes are TRBV5-1 and TRBJ2-2; D not resolved. The CDR3 covers 14 residues. The germline V gene has CDR1 SGHRS and CDR2 YFSETQ. V lost 8 bases to trimming and J lost 1 base, with 12 bases between them. CDR3 sequence: CASERGENTGELFF. The CDR3 DNA is TGCGCCAGTGAGAGAGGCGAGAACACCGGGGAGCTGTTTTTT.

J is TRBJ2-5 and V is TRBV20-1, with 8 bases fitting TRBD2. The CDR3 extends over 15 amino acids. The junction had 8 bases not matched to a gene; V was cut back by 3 bases and J by 2 bases. Germline V gene data show CDR1 as DFQATT and CDR2 as SNEGSKA (reference sequence). The CDR3 DNA is TGCAGTGCTAGGAGGGGAGCGGGGGAGCAAGAGACCCAGTACTTC. Translation: CSARRGAGEQETQYF.

The count of this clonotype is one. The chain has TRBV14 and TRBJ2-3, with D hard to call. The CDR3 sequence is 14 residues long. Germline V gene sequence: CDR1 SGHDN, CDR2 FVKESK. The germline V and J ends were trimmed by 4 bases and 6 bases, with 14 bases remaining between them. The CDR3: CASSLANMRDTQYF. CDR3 DNA: TGTGCCAGCAGCCTGGCGAATATGCGTGATACGCAGTATTTT. The whole variable domain, filled in from reference TRBV14 and TRBJ2-3, reads EAGVTQFPSHSVIEKGQTVTLRCDPISGHDNLYWYRRVMGKEIKFLLHFVKESKQDESGMPNNRFLAERTGGTYSTLKVQPAELEDSGVYFCASSLANMRDTQYFGPGTRLTVL.

The gene calls are TRBV30 and TRBJ2-7; 8 nucleotides agree with TRBD1. The germline CDR1 and CDR2 sequences are GTSNPN and SVGIG (reference sequence). With 5 bases clipped from V and 0 bases from J, the junction kept 0 bases outside the gene matches. The CDR3 is made up of 12 amino acids. This chain's CDR3 is CAWGQGSYEQYF. The CDR3 DNA reads as TGTGCCTGGGGACAGGGCTCCTACGAGCAGTACTTC.

The chain carries TRBV6-1 and TRBJ2-4; TRBD1 aligns across 9 bases. Germline V CDR1 and CDR2: MNHNS, SASEGT. CDR3 size: 15 residues. Trimming removed 8 bases from V and 9 bases from J; junction bases left unmatched: 14. The chain's CDR3 is CASLQTGDRDLIQYF. The CDR3 bases are TGTGCCAGCCTCCAGACCGGGGACAGGGATCTCATTCAGTACTTC.

The chain employs TRBV6-1 and TRBJ2-7; TRBD2 aligns across 10 bases. This CDR3 spans 15 amino acids. Trimming at V came to 6 bases and at J to 3 bases, leaving 8 bases not matched to a gene. CDR1 is MNHNS and CDR2 is SASEGT in the germline V gene. Here the CDR3 DNA reads TGTGCCAGCAGCAAACCTACTAGCGGGATCTACGAGCAGTACTTC. Translated: CASSKPTSGIYEQYF.

This sequence joins TRBV11-1 and TRBJ2-2, with TRBD1 as a possible D gene (5 bases). V lost 6 bases and J lost 4, with 12 bases in between. This CDR3 region has 14 residues. Germline V gives CDR1 SGHAT, CDR2 FQDESV (reference sequence). The CDR3 spells CASRPQGITGELFF. The DNA for the CDR3 is TGTGCCAGCAGGCCGCAGGGTATCACCGGGGAGCTGTTTTTT.

The CDR3 sequence is CASSPRAGSYEQYF. The CDR3 DNA reads TGTGCCAGCAGCCCCAGGGCGGGGAGCTACGAGCAGTACTTC. The chain employs TRBV3-1 and TRBJ2-7; possible D gene TRBD2, 6 bases. V dropped 4 bases and J dropped 3 bases, with 13 bases sitting between them. The CDR3 sequence is 14 residues long. Germline loops: CDR1 LGHDT, CDR2 YNNKEL (reference sequence).

The chain is built from TRBV20-1 and TRBJ2-5; no firm D call. The CDR3 consists of 13 residues. CDR1 and CDR2 from the germline V gene are DFQATT and SNEGSKA (reference sequence). Between the trimmed V and J ends, which lost 6 bases and 5 bases, there was a span of 16 bases. The CDR3 is CSATPQPAETQYF. CDR3 in DNA: TGCAGTGCCACCCCACAGCCCGCGGAGACCCAGTACTTC.

The chain links TRBV7-9 to TRBJ2-7, with 9 bases identical to TRBD1. The CDR3 is 14 residues long. V lost 8 bases, J lost 3 bases, and 8 bases stayed unmatched. The germline V gene encodes CDR1 SEHNR and CDR2 FQNEAQ (reference sequence). CDR3: CASGLGTGIYEQYF. Here the CDR3 DNA reads TGTGCCAGCGGACTCGGGACAGGGATCTACGAGCAGTACTTC.

In this sample, this clonotype turned up once. The J gene is TRBJ1-1, the V gene TRBV7-1; TRBD1 matches at 7 bases. TRBV7-1 is classed as an ORF, of uncertain function. This CDR3 is 14 amino acids long. J was trimmed by 1 base and V by 5 bases; bases with no gene match: 4. CDR3 loop: CASSPRQGNTEAFF. CDR3 in DNA: TGTGCCAGCAGCCCACGACAGGGGAACACTGAAGCTTTCTTT.

The V and J genes are TRBV6-5 and TRBJ2-4; D unclear. The CDR3 is 12 amino acids. Trimming shortened V by 3 bases and J by 13 bases, and 13 bases separated the two germline ends. Germline CDR1 is MNHEY and CDR2 is SVGAGI. The CDR3 sequence is CASSYDRIKQYF. The DNA for the CDR3 is TGTGCCAGCAGTTATGACCGGATAAAACAGTACTTC.

This chain links TRBV11-2 with TRBJ2-3; 11 positions agree with TRBD2. Trimming took 0 bases from V and 1 from J; bases not matched to a gene: 3. This CDR3 comprises 17 residues. Germline V gene sequence: CDR1 SGHAT, CDR2 FQNNGV. The DNA of the CDR3 is TGTGCCAGCAGCTTAGAACTAGCGGGAGTCGGCACAGATACGCAGTATTTT. Translating it yields CASSLELAGVGTDTQYF.

A single count supports this clonotype. J is TRBJ1-3 and V is TRBV4-1; D is undetermined. CDR1 is MGHRA and CDR2 is YSYEKL in the germline V gene. CDR3 length: 16 residues. Trimming took 4 bases from V and 0 from J, leaving 13 bases between them. The CDR3 sequence is CASSPSYGGSGNTIYF. The CDR3 DNA reads TGCGCCAGCAGCCCAAGTTACGGCGGCTCTGGAAACACCATATATTTT.

The rearrangement links TRBV6-1 to TRBJ1-2; D gene ambiguous. The V gene's germline CDR1 is MNHNS and CDR2 SASEGT. V gave up 7 bases and J gave up 7 bases, with 10 bases separating them. The CDR3 spans 11 residues. The DNA for the CDR3 is TGTGCCAGCAAGACATACGCTGGCTACACCTTC. Residues: CASKTYAGYTF.